The sequence of this T cell receptor (beta chain) was determined in a study of beta chain features in type 1 diabetes. Investigators reverse transcribed all isolated RNA, so they sequenced expressed TCRB transcripts. Measured with immunoSEQ multiplex PCR; TCRdb has only the in-frame clones, and not every one. This table has roughly 500,000 clones, over 10% appearing once. Concerning this clone: The junction differs from germline at one of its ends, possibly a read error.

The CDR3 has 16 residues. CDR1 is MNHNS, CDR2 SASEGT, per germline. Sequenced: naive CD4+ T cells from blood. This chain joins TRBV6-1 and TRBJ2-7, with 16 bases lining up with TRBD2. The receptor was derived from a woman between 18 and 29 years old in good health. For the CDR3, the DNA is TGTGCCAGCAGCGAAGGGACTAGCGGGAGGGCCGACGAGCAGTACTTC. Translating it yields CASSEGTSGRADEQYF.